The sequence of this T cell receptor beta chain was determined in a study of siplizumab effects on memory and regulatory T cells. The method was immunoSEQ multiplex PCR; TCRdb's version includes in-frame clones alone and lacks a portion of them. The sample holds 95,000 to 110,000 clones, over 85% seen once. The germline CDR1 and CDR2 sequences are SNHLY and FYNNEI. Trimming removed 0 bases from V and 4 bases from J, with 4 bases in between. This CDR3 contains 12 residues. Overall study results and limits: Siplizumab led to significantly less abundant alloreactive sequences that could be traced back to unstimulated CD4+ memory cells.

Worth noting for this clone: Its target is unknown.

The source of this sequence is a human donor in good health. The rearrangement links TRBV2 to TRBJ2-7; D gene uncertain. Sequenced sample: Tregs sorted from blood. The CDR3: CASSEALYEQYF. CDR3 in DNA: TGTGCCAGCAGTGAAGCGTTGTACGAGCAGTACTTC. Filled out from reference TRBV2 and TRBJ2-7, the complete variable domain reads EPEVTQTPSHQVTQMGQEVILRCVPISNHLYFYWYRQILGQKVEFLVSFYNNEISEKSEIFDDQFSVERPDGSNFTLKIRSTKLEDSAMYFCASSEALYEQYFGPGTRLTVT.